These 18 T cell receptor beta chains share one sample of origin, sequenced in a study of cytomegalovirus exposure and HLA in healthy donors (dated by TCRdb to about 2017). To prepare the library, the immunoSEQ multiplex PCR assay was applied. A mixture of 60 forward primers for TCR Vbeta segments and 13 reverse primers for TCR Jbeta segments was used in the multiplex PCR. TCRdb limited this immuneACCESS table to in-frame rearrangements with V and J called. A share of clones is missing; checked studies link under half to unresolved V genes, and the rest is unexplained. This sample comprises about 130,000 clones, roughly 80% of them detected only once. The top ten clones comprise roughly 20% of the sample. Input material: PBMCs. The receptors stem from a man between 18 and 35 years old in good health and CMV-seropositive.

The chain uses TRBV29-1 and TRBJ2-7; 7 nucleotides align to TRBD2. Germline assignment: CDR1 SQVTM and CDR2 ANQGSEA. The CDR3 extends over 15 amino acids. The junction had 7 bases not matched to a gene; V was cut back by 0 bases and J by 2 bases. The CDR3 sequence: CSVEEGGKHTYEQYF. The CDR3 bases are TGCAGCGTTGAAGAGGGGGGGAAGCATACCTACGAGCAGTACTTC.

The CDR3 sequence is CASSLSDRANTEAFF. The CDR3 nucleotides read TGCGCCAGCAGCCTGTCGGACAGAGCTAACACTGAAGCTTTCTTT. The rearrangement joins TRBV5-1 to TRBJ1-1; tentatively, D is TRBD1 (6 bases). CDR3 size: 15 residues. Trimming removed 4 bases at V and 2 bases at J, with 15 bases between. Germline assignment: CDR1 SGHRS and CDR2 YFSETQ.

The V and J genes are TRBV27 and TRBJ1-1, with TRBD1 matching 7 bases. V lost 3 bases and J lost 0; bases outside the gene matches: 7. The CDR3 spans 16 residues. Per germline, CDR1 MNHEY and CDR2 SMNVEV (reference sequence). CDR3 nucleotide sequence: TGTGCCAGCAGTTTCGACAGGGAATTGGTGAACACTGAAGCTTTCTTT. As protein: CASSFDRELVNTEAFF.

The genes are TRBV27 and TRBJ2-5; maybe TRBD1 (6 bases). The closer fit of TRBJ2-7 to the DNA end suggests the J call may be wrong. The CDR3 has 16 amino acids. Looked up from germline, CDR1 is MNHEY and CDR2 is SMNVEV (reference sequence). The CDR3 coding sequence is TGTGCCAGCAGCCCATGGGGCAGGGGATCCCTCCACGAGCAGTACTTC. This sequence encodes CASSPWGRGSLHEQYF.

The chain employs TRBV19 and TRBJ1-1; D is perhaps TRBD1 (6 bases). V was trimmed by 5 bases and J by 3 bases, leaving 13 bases between them. The V gene's germline CDR1 is LNHDA and CDR2 SQIVND (reference sequence). The CDR3 has 14 amino acids. This CDR3 is CASSDQGTYTEAFF. CDR3 DNA: TGTGCCAGTAGTGACCAGGGGACCTACACTGAAGCTTTCTTT.

The V call is TRBV6-1, the J call TRBJ2-3; D possibly corresponds to TRBD1 (6 bases). The V gene's germline CDR1 is MNHNS and CDR2 SASEGT. This CDR3 spans 15 amino acids. Trimming took 8 bases from V and 0 from J, leaving 15 bases between them. CDR3 in DNA: TGTGCCAGCGCCGGACAGAGTACTAGCACAGATACGCAGTATTTT. Its translation: CASAGQSTSTDTQYF.

Regarding this clone: The junction does not match germline at one end; this may be a read error. Other DNA sequences within the sample encode an identical CDR3. The chain links TRBV30 to TRBJ1-3; maybe TRBD1 (6 bases). Per the germline V gene, CDR1 is GTSNPN and CDR2 is SVGIG (reference sequence). The CDR3 runs to 15 residues. The CDR3 is CAWSTDSYSGNTIYF. The CDR3 region has the DNA TGCGCCTGGAGTACGGACAGCTACTCTGGAAACACCATATATTTT.

V gene TRBV5-4 combines with J gene TRBJ2-7; no firm D call. Trimming removed 2 bases at V and 6 bases at J, with 6 bases between. This CDR3 has 11 amino acids. Germline CDR1 reads SGHNT; CDR2 reads YYREEE (reference sequence). CDR3 sequence reads: CASSLTGEQYF. Written as DNA, the CDR3 is TGTGCCAGCAGCTTAACTGGCGAGCAGTACTTC.

This chain uses TRBV29-1 with TRBJ1-1; D gene ambiguous. The CDR3 is 16 amino acids. The V end lost 4 bases, the J end lost 3 bases, and 21 bases lay between the germline ends. CDR1 is SQVTM, CDR2 ANQGSEA, per germline. CDR3 nucleotide sequence: TGCAGCGTTGTCTGGGGAGGGAGATTTTTGTACACTGAAGCTTTCTTT. Its translation is CSVVWGGRFLYTEAFF.

The V call is TRBV5-1, the J call TRBJ1-1; D might be TRBD1 (6 bases). Germline V CDR1 and CDR2: SGHRS, YFSETQ. The CDR3 consists of 15 residues. The V end lost 0 bases, the J end lost 4 bases, and 13 bases lay between the germline ends. This CDR3 is CASSLEGQGTTEAFF. The CDR3 nucleotides are TGCGCCAGCAGCTTGGAAGGGCAGGGGACCACTGAAGCTTTCTTT.

The genes are TRBV7-6 and TRBJ2-3, with 10 bases lining up with TRBD2. The junction had 13 bases not matched to a gene; V was cut back by 4 bases and J by 3 bases. The V gene's germline CDR1 is SGHVS and CDR2 FNYEAQ. The CDR3 runs 18 residues. CDR3 in DNA: TGTGCCAGCAGCTCCGTGGGGGCAGCGGGGGGGCGTACAGATACGCAGTATTTT. Amino acid sequence: CASSSVGAAGGRTDTQYF.

This clone has just one count. The J gene is TRBJ2-1, the V gene TRBV30; D ambiguous. The germline V gene encodes CDR1 GTSNPN and CDR2 SVGIG (reference sequence). The CDR3 has 12 amino acids. V gave up 5 bases and J gave up 1 base, with 6 bases separating them. The CDR3 loop is CAWRVSYNEQFF. As DNA, the CDR3 is TGTGCCTGGCGGGTTTCCTACAATGAGCAGTTCTTC.

This clone was observed a handful of times. The chain has TRBV10-3 and TRBJ2-3; 9 bases are a match to TRBD1. The CDR3 loop spans 17 amino acids. V lost 10 bases to trimming and J lost 0 bases; unmatched junction nucleotides: 14. Germline V CDR1 and CDR2: ENHRY, SYGVKD. CDR3 sequence: CATLSGDRVSSTDTQYF. The CDR3, as DNA: TGTGCCACCCTTTCGGGGGACAGGGTCTCTAGCACAGATACGCAGTATTTT.

CDR3 DNA: TGTGCCAGTAGTGGGGAGGGGGACCAAGATACGCAGTATTTT. Translating gives CASSGEGDQDTQYF. The chain carries TRBV19 and TRBJ2-3, with D perhaps matching TRBD2 (7 bases). CDR1 and CDR2 from the germline V gene are LNHDA and SQIVND (reference sequence). The CDR3 loop spans 14 amino acids. Trimming removed 5 bases at V and 5 bases at J, with 14 bases between. The whole variable domain, remainder taken from reference TRBV19 and TRBJ2-3, is DGGITQSPKYLFRKEGQNVTLSCEQNLNHDAMYWYRQDPGQGLRLIYYSQIVNDFQKGDIAEGYSVSREKKESFPLTVTSAQKNPTAFYLCASSGEGDQDTQYFGPGTRLTVL.

This clone has just one count. This chain uses TRBV9 with TRBJ1-1; no clear D. Germline V CDR1 and CDR2: SGDLS, YYNGEE. Trimming shortened V by 4 bases and J by 11 bases, and 15 bases separated the two germline ends. The CDR3 consists of 12 residues. This CDR3 reads CASSPVEGMAFF. Here the CDR3 DNA reads TGTGCCAGCAGCCCCGTAGAGGGTATGGCTTTCTTT.

The rearrangement uses TRBV5-6 and TRBJ1-5, with 9 positions matching TRBD1. CDR3 length: 13 residues. The trim removed 3 bases at V and 11 bases at J, leaving 6 bases unmatched. Germline CDR1 SGHDT, CDR2 YYEEEE. CDR3 protein: CASSSLRTGAQHF. In DNA form, the CDR3 reads TGTGCCAGCAGCTCGTTACGGACAGGGGCCCAGCATTTT.

CDR3 in amino acids: CASPPPGQGALEQYF. For the CDR3, the DNA is TGTGCCAGCCCCCCCCCGGGACAGGGGGCCCTCGAGCAGTACTTC. The chain combines TRBV28 with TRBJ2-7, with 12 bases aligning to TRBD1. Per germline, CDR1 MDHEN and CDR2 SYDVKM. This CDR3 contains 15 residues. V lost 8 bases, J lost 6 bases, and 11 bases stayed unmatched.

CDR3 in DNA: TGTGCCAGCAGTGAGGGGCCCTATGGCTACACCTTC. Translation: CASSEGPYGYTF. The V and J genes are TRBV2 and TRBJ1-2; D might be TRBD1 (5 bases). Per the germline V gene, CDR1 is SNHLY and CDR2 is FYNNEI. V lost 3 bases, J lost 4 bases, and 6 bases lay in between. This CDR3 contains 12 residues.